This entry lists 25 T cell receptor beta chains sequenced from one sample in a study of blood T cell repertoires in COVID-19. Only in-frame clones appear in the TCRdb table, and some are missing; sequencing was by immunoSEQ multiplex PCR. This table holds about 140,000 clones, around 82% found once. Sequenced: peripheral blood. Every receptor here comes from a woman in her sixties or seventies with acute or convalescent COVID-19.

This clone appeared a few times. The chain employs TRBV11-2 and TRBJ2-7; no clear D. The CDR3 contains 13 residues. Germline values: CDR1 SGHAT, CDR2 FQNNGV. The germline V and J ends were trimmed by 3 bases and 8 bases, with 14 bases remaining between them. In DNA form, the CDR3 reads TGTGCCAGCAGCTTTGAACCTCAGCGTCAGCAGTACTTC. This codes for CASSFEPQRQQYF.

The rearrangement joins TRBV27 to TRBJ2-3, with D unclear. The ends were cut back, 3 bases at V and 0 bases at J, with 10 bases in the middle. The CDR3 sequence is 15 residues long. The germline V gene encodes CDR1 MNHEY and CDR2 SMNVEV (reference sequence). The CDR3 coding sequence is TGTGCCAGCAGTTTGAAAGCGACGAGCACAGATACGCAGTATTTT. As protein: CASSLKATSTDTQYF.

V usage is TRBV30 and J usage is TRBJ2-5; 10 bases fit TRBD1. Trimming removed 8 bases from V and 2 bases from J; junction bases left unmatched: 2. CDR1 GTSNPN and CDR2 SVGIG come from the germline V gene (reference sequence). The CDR3 contains 12 residues. The CDR3 region has the DNA TGTGCCCGGGACAGGGGACAAGAGACCCAGTACTTC. This codes for CARDRGQETQYF. Full variable domain (rest looked up from reference TRBV30 and TRBJ2-5): SQTIHQWPATLVQPVGSPLSLECTVEGTSNPNLYWYRQAAGRGLQLLFYSVGIGQISSEVPQNLSASRPQDRQFILSSKKLLLSDSGFYLCARDRGQETQYFGPGTRLLVL.

The chain employs TRBV27 and TRBJ2-3; D might be TRBD2 (5 bases). Germline V gene sequence: CDR1 MNHEY, CDR2 SMNVEV (reference sequence). Trimming cost V 3 bases and J 4 bases, with 11 bases left between them. CDR3 length: 14 amino acids. As DNA, the CDR3 is TGTGCCAGCAGTTTGCAAGCCGGGGCAGATACGCAGTATTTT. Its protein product is CASSLQAGADTQYF.

This chain joins TRBV2 and TRBJ1-1; D perhaps matches TRBD1 (5 bases). Looked up from germline, CDR1 is SNHLY and CDR2 is FYNNEI. This CDR3 has 15 amino acids. Trimming removed 7 bases from V and 0 bases from J, with 15 bases in between. This chain's CDR3 is CASTTNRLMNTEAFF. CDR3 DNA sequence: TGTGCCAGCACCACAAACAGGTTAATGAACACTGAAGCTTTCTTT.

The rearrangement uses TRBV28 and TRBJ2-7, with TRBD1 matching 8 bases. V lost 5 bases, J lost 7 bases, and 10 bases stayed unmatched. Germline CDR1 is MDHEN and CDR2 is SYDVKM. The CDR3 is made up of 14 amino acids. The CDR3 loop is CASSPPGGAGEQYF. CDR3 nucleotides: TGTGCCAGCAGTCCCCCAGGGGGCGCGGGGGAGCAGTACTTC. Using reference TRBV28 and TRBJ2-7 for the parts outside the CDR3, the full variable domain is DVKVTQSSRYLVKRTGEKVFLECVQDMDHENMFWYRQDPGLGLRLIYFSYDVKMKEKGDIPEGYSVSREKKERFSLILESASTNQTSMYLCASSPPGGAGEQYFGPGTRLTVT.

This chain links TRBV7-9 with TRBJ2-2; D perhaps matches TRBD1 (6 bases). Germline CDR1 and CDR2: SEHNR and FQNEAQ (reference sequence). This CDR3 has 14 residues. V lost 5 bases and J 5 bases, leaving 12 bases between the germline ends. In DNA, the CDR3 is TGTGCCAGCAGCGAACACAGGGAGACCGGGGAGCTGTTTTTT. Protein product: CASSEHRETGELFF.

The rearrangement links TRBV11-3 to TRBJ2-1; possible D gene TRBD2, 6 bases. Trimming removed 1 base at V and 4 bases at J, with 8 bases between. The CDR3 spans 14 residues. Germline V lookup: CDR1 SGHNT, CDR2 YENEEA. The CDR3 DNA sequence: TGTGCCAGCAGCTTAGGGGGGGTGTACAATGAGCAGTTCTTC. Its protein product is CASSLGGVYNEQFF.

The chain carries TRBV11-3 and TRBJ1-3; D not resolved. Germline assignment: CDR1 SGHNT and CDR2 YENEEA. Trimming took off 3 bases at V and 0 bases at J, with 9 bases between the two ends. The length of the CDR3 is 15 residues. CDR3 nucleotides: TGTGCCAGCAGCTTTATTGACTCCTCTGGAAACACCATATATTTT. Translation: CASSFIDSSGNTIYF.

This chain links TRBV5-4 with TRBJ2-5; 7 bases fit TRBD2. The germline gives CDR1 SGHNT, CDR2 YYREEE (reference sequence). This CDR3 is 16 amino acids long. The V gene end was trimmed by 3 bases and the J gene end by 5 bases; junction bases not matched to a gene: 13. CDR3 DNA: TGTGCCAGCAGCTACAGCGGGGACCAGATATTGGAGACCCAGTACTTC. It specifies CASSYSGDQILETQYF.

V usage is TRBV29-1 and J usage is TRBJ2-3; no clear D. The CDR3 totals 14 residues. CDR1 and CDR2 (germline): SQVTM, ANQGSEA. Trimming cost V 0 bases and J 2 bases, with 9 bases left between them. DNA of the CDR3: TGCAGCGTTGAAGACAACAGTAACACAGATACGCAGTATTTT. Amino acid sequence: CSVEDNSNTDTQYF.

This clone was picked up a small number of times. The V call is TRBV29-1, the J call TRBJ1-2; D remains unclear. CDR1 is SQVTM, CDR2 ANQGSEA, per germline. V was pared by 5 bases and J by 7 bases, with 11 bases between. This CDR3 is 11 amino acids long. The CDR3 loop is CSVNSARGYTF. In DNA, the CDR3 is TGCAGCGTTAATAGTGCCCGTGGCTACACCTTC.

The rearrangement uses TRBV28 and TRBJ1-5; possibly TRBD1 for D (6 bases). This CDR3 region has 13 residues. V lost 3 bases and J 7 bases, leaving 10 bases between the germline ends. The germline CDR1 and CDR2 sequences are MDHEN and SYDVKM. The CDR3 spells CASSFTTGQPQHF. CDR3 sequence (DNA): TGTGCCAGCAGTTTCACCACAGGGCAGCCCCAGCATTTT.

The chain has TRBV5-1 and TRBJ1-1, with 7 bases lining up with TRBD1. The ends lost 3 bases at V and 5 bases at J; junction bases unmatched: 7. The CDR3 is 14 residues long. In germline, CDR1 is SGHRS, CDR2 YFSETQ. CDR3 sequence: CASSSFPGGTEAFF. In nucleotides, the CDR3 is TGCGCCAGCAGCTCCTTCCCAGGGGGAACTGAAGCTTTCTTT. Using reference TRBV5-1 and TRBJ1-1 for the parts outside the CDR3, the full variable domain is KAGVTQTPRYLIKTRGQQVTLSCSPISGHRSVSWYQQTPGQGLQFLFEYFSETQRNKGNFPGRFSGRQFSNSRSEMNVSTLELGDSALYLCASSSFPGGTEAFFGQGTRLTVV.

Note on this clone: The sample contains more than one DNA sequence encoding this CDR3. The V call is TRBV19, the J call TRBJ2-7; D possibly corresponds to TRBD2 (6 bases). The CDR3 has 15 amino acids. Germline loops: CDR1 LNHDA, CDR2 SQIVND (reference sequence). Deletions cut 3 bases from V and 0 bases from J, with 12 bases between. This chain's CDR3 is CASSISGQSSYEQYF. The CDR3, as DNA: TGTGCCAGTAGTATTAGCGGACAAAGCTCCTACGAGCAGTACTTC.

The V gene is TRBV4-2, the J gene TRBJ1-2; D remains ambiguous. CDR1 and CDR2 from the germline V gene are LGHNA and YNFKEQ. CDR3 size: 15 residues. The ends were cut back, 2 bases at V and 2 bases at J, with 12 bases in the middle. For the CDR3, the DNA is TGTGCCAGCAGCCAATGGGTGGAGCTAAACTATGGCTACACCTTC. This translates into CASSQWVELNYGYTF.

This clone was detected only once. The chain uses TRBV28 and TRBJ1-1, with 8 bases identical to TRBD1. The V and J ends lost 5 bases and 8 bases, in that order; junction bases with no gene match: 10. CDR3 length equals 14 residues. Germline V gene sequence: CDR1 MDHEN, CDR2 SYDVKM. For the CDR3, the DNA is TGTGCCAGCAGTACGGACAGGGATTTCTCAGAAGCTTTCTTT. It translates to CASSTDRDFSEAFF.

The rearrangement joins TRBV7-2 to TRBJ1-2, with D tentatively TRBD1 (5 bases). V was clipped by 5 bases and J by 0 bases, with 10 bases between them. CDR3 length: 14 amino acids. Germline CDR1 SGHTA, CDR2 FQGNSA. This CDR3 is CASSPAGANYGYTF. The CDR3 bases are TGTGCCAGCAGCCCGGCGGGGGCTAACTATGGCTACACCTTC. Full variable domain (rest looked up from reference TRBV7-2 and TRBJ1-2): GAGVSQSPSNKVTEKGKDVELRCDPISGHTALYWYRQSLGQGLEFLIYFQGNSAPDKSGLPSDRFSAERTGGSVSTLTIQRTQQEDSAVYLCASSPAGANYGYTFGSGTRLTVV.

CDR3 sequence: CASSPMGQSSYEQYF. The DNA of the CDR3 is TGTGCCAGCAGCCCCATGGGACAGAGCTCCTACGAGCAGTACTTC. The chain uses TRBV11-2 and TRBJ2-7, with TRBD1 matching 7 bases. The germline CDR1 and CDR2 sequences are SGHAT and FQNNGV. The CDR3 extends over 15 amino acids. V shed 5 bases and J 0 bases; nucleotides not matched to a gene: 7.

This clone was seen more than once but under ten times. V and J are TRBV18 and TRBJ2-3; D gene ambiguous. V was shortened by 0 bases and J by 6 bases, with 10 bases between the two germline ends. The CDR3 is made up of 14 amino acids. CDR1 and CDR2 (germline): KGHSH, LQKENI. CDR3 sequence reads: CASSPPEQRDTQYF. DNA for the CDR3: TGTGCCAGCTCACCACCGGAGCAACGGGATACGCAGTATTTT. Full variable domain (outside the CDR3, taken from reference TRBV18 and TRBJ2-3): NAGVMQNPRHLVRRRGQEARLRCSPMKGHSHVYWYRQLPEEGLKFMVYLQKENIIDESGMPKERFSAEFPKEGPSILRIQQVVRGDSAAYFCASSPPEQRDTQYFGPGTRLTVL.

This rearrangement joins TRBV6-5 to TRBJ1-1; no reliable D call. The V and J ends lost 10 bases and 4 bases respectively, with 10 bases between them. The V gene's germline CDR1 is MNHEY and CDR2 SVGAGI. This CDR3 contains 11 residues. The CDR3 region is CATHSSTEAFF. CDR3 bases: TGTGCCACCCACAGCAGCACTGAAGCTTTCTTT.

The chain links TRBV19 to TRBJ2-1, with D maybe TRBD2 (6 bases). This CDR3 is built from 14 residues. The V gene's germline CDR1 is LNHDA and CDR2 SQIVND (reference sequence). The DNA for the CDR3 is TGTGCGGCCCAGGCGCGGGACGTCCACAATGAGCAGTTCTTC. Protein product: CAAQARDVHNEQFF.

The chain links TRBV30 to TRBJ1-1; D unclear. The CDR3 has 15 residues. Trimming took 0 bases from V and 0 from J, leaving 11 bases between them. Germline V CDR1 and CDR2: GTSNPN, SVGIG (reference sequence). The CDR3 nucleotides read TGTGCCTGGAGTGTACCCCAGAGGATGAACACTGAAGCTTTCTTT. Protein sequence: CAWSVPQRMNTEAFF. The full variable domain, its missing parts supplied by reference TRBV30 and TRBJ1-1, is SQTIHQWPATLVQPVGSPLSLECTVEGTSNPNLYWYRQAAGRGLQLLFYSVGIGQISSEVPQNLSASRPQDRQFILSSKKLLLSDSGFYLCAWSVPQRMNTEAFFGQGTRLTVV.

V gene TRBV4-2 combines with J gene TRBJ2-5, with 7 bases lining up with TRBD2. Germline CDR1 reads LGHNA; CDR2 reads YNFKEQ. J gave up 8 bases and V 1 base, and 4 bases lay outside the gene matches. There are 13 residues in the CDR3. The CDR3: CASSQVGGSTQYF. CDR3 DNA sequence: TGTGCCAGCAGCCAAGTCGGGGGGAGCACCCAGTACTTC.

CDR3 residues: CASSLQGGNQPQHF. CDR3 coding DNA: TGTGCCAGCAGCTTACAGGGTGGCAATCAGCCCCAGCATTTT. V and J are TRBV7-2 and TRBJ1-5, with D maybe TRBD1 (5 bases). The CDR3 has 14 residues. The V end was cut by 2 bases, the J end by 2 bases, with 7 bases between. The germline V gene encodes CDR1 SGHTA and CDR2 FQGNSA.